Listed here are 29 T cell receptor beta chains from one sample, sequenced in a study of chemoradiotherapy in HPV16-positive cancers (dated by TCRdb to between 2022 and 2023). Receptor amplification or capture employed the immunoSEQ multiplex PCR assay. TCRdb took over this immuneACCESS table, retaining in-frame rearrangements with V and J assigned. Such tables are incomplete; in checked studies, under half of the missing clones stem from an unresolved V gene, and the remainder is unexplained. The sample table holds 9,500 to 15,000 clones, of which 60% to 80% were seen once. Of the sample, around 0.91% falls within the top ten clones. Sample collection occurred from a patient who underwent chemoradiotherapy. Source of these receptors: a human donor with HPV-associated anogenital cancer.

CDR3 in amino acids: CASSPQGPTYGYTF. The CDR3 nucleotides read TGTGCCAGCAGCCCACAAGGGCCTACTTATGGCTACACCTTC. The chain carries TRBV7-2 and TRBJ1-2; no reliable D call. The CDR3 runs to 14 residues. Between the trimmed V and J ends, which lost 5 bases and 5 bases, there was a span of 15 bases. Germline lookup yields CDR1 SGHTA and CDR2 FQGNSA.

The V call is TRBV11-2, the J call TRBJ2-1; possibly TRBD2 for D (5 bases). This CDR3 is 14 amino acids long. Germline V CDR1 and CDR2: SGHAT, FQNNGV. V was cut by 3 bases and J by 4 bases, with 10 bases left in between. The CDR3 DNA sequence: TGTGCCAGCAGCTTCTCGAGGGCTTACAATGAGCAGTTCTTC. This encodes CASSFSRAYNEQFF.

The chain couples TRBV4-2 to TRBJ1-1; TRBD1 aligns across 7 bases. The CDR3 consists of 15 residues. Germline loops: CDR1 LGHNA, CDR2 YNFKEQ. After removal of 1 base from V and 5 bases from J, the junction contained 7 bases not matched to a gene. The CDR3 is CASSQGSAGGTEAFF. CDR3 coding DNA: TGTGCCAGCAGCCAAGGTAGTGCAGGGGGGACTGAAGCTTTCTTT.

The J gene is TRBJ2-1, the V gene TRBV9, with D unclear. V was pared by 3 bases and J by 8 bases, with 15 bases between. This CDR3 has 14 residues. The V gene's germline CDR1 is SGDLS and CDR2 YYNGEE. The CDR3 nucleotides read TGTGCCAGCAGCGCCCCCAGACGTTCCCATGAGCAGTTCTTC. This sequence encodes CASSAPRRSHEQFF.

This chain links TRBV27 with TRBJ2-1, with 8 bases fitting TRBD2. V lost 4 bases, J lost 6 bases, and 5 bases stayed unmatched. Germline CDR1 is MNHEY and CDR2 is SMNVEV (reference sequence). The CDR3 covers 14 residues. The CDR3 region has the DNA TGTGCCAGCAGTTCCCAAGGACTAGCCAATGAGCAGTTCTTC. It is translated as CASSSQGLANEQFF.

This chain uses TRBV29-1 with TRBJ1-2; 12 positions match TRBD1. The J segment lost 7 bases and the V segment lost 0 bases, leaving 6 bases of the junction unmatched. Germline V gene lookup returns CDR1 SQVTM and CDR2 ANQGSEA. This CDR3 is built from 15 residues. The CDR3 loop reads CSVEDLGTGGSGYTF. CDR3 in DNA: TGCAGCGTTGAAGATCTCGGGACAGGGGGCAGTGGCTACACCTTC.

The J gene is TRBJ2-1, the V gene TRBV7-2; TRBD2 is a possible D gene (5 bases). V shed 4 bases and J shed 1 base, with 8 bases lying between them. The V gene's germline CDR1 is SGHTA and CDR2 FQGNSA. This CDR3 has 14 residues. The chain's CDR3 is CASSYGLSYNEQFF. The CDR3 region has the DNA TGTGCCAGCAGCTACGGACTTTCCTACAATGAGCAGTTCTTC.

The chain recombines TRBV7-9 with TRBJ1-6; 7 bases agree with TRBD1. With V trimmed by 5 bases and J by 7 bases, 8 bases remained unmatched. Germline V gives CDR1 SEHNR, CDR2 FQNEAQ (reference sequence). This CDR3 is 15 amino acids long. CDR3 sequence reads: CASSGYGTDNSPLHF. The CDR3 region has the DNA TGTGCCAGCAGCGGCTACGGGACAGACAATTCACCCCTCCACTTT.

This clone has more than one count but fewer than ten. The chain has TRBV21-1 and TRBJ2-7; TRBD1 reflects the table's D call only, with no check against the DNA. TRBV21-1 constitutes a pseudogene. The CDR3 extends over 14 amino acids. The chain's CDR3 is CASSRLQGAYEQYF. The CDR3 region has the DNA TGTGCCAGCAGCAGATTACAGGGGGCCTACGAGCAGTACTTC.

This clone has a handful of counts. One end of the junction does not line up with germline, which may come from a read error. This chain uses TRBV4-3 with TRBJ1-1; D gene unclear. Germline V gives CDR1 LGHNA, CDR2 YSLEER. The CDR3 extends over 14 amino acids. In DNA form, the CDR3 reads TGCGCCAGCAGCCAAGTAGGCGTGAAGACTGAAGCTTTCTTT. Its translation: CASSQVGVKTEAFF.

This clone was counted between two and nine times. The V call is TRBV4-3, the J call TRBJ2-7, with D possibly being TRBD2 (6 bases). The CDR3 spans 14 residues. CDR1 is LGHNA and CDR2 is YSLEER in the germline V gene. The V gene lost 5 bases and the J gene lost 2 bases, with 13 bases spanning the gap. For the CDR3, the DNA is TGCGCCAGCAGCAACGGGGGAGGCACCTACGAGCAGTACTTC. It yields the protein CASSNGGGTYEQYF.

The J gene is TRBJ2-5, the V gene TRBV5-1; D is ambiguous. Trimming took 4 bases from V and 5 from J, leaving 18 bases between them. The germline CDR1 and CDR2 sequences are SGHRS and YFSETQ. This CDR3 contains 15 residues. The CDR3 is CASSPGRESGETQYF. CDR3 DNA sequence: TGCGCCAGCAGCCCGGGCCGAGAATCTGGTGAGACCCAGTACTTC.

The J gene is TRBJ1-4, the V gene TRBV30, with 10 nucleotides matching TRBD1. With V trimmed by 0 bases and J by 6 bases, 1 base remained unmatched. Germline assignment: CDR1 GTSNPN and CDR2 SVGIG (reference sequence). CDR3 size: 14 residues. CDR3 sequence: CAWSVGTGDEKLFF. The CDR3 bases are TGTGCCTGGAGTGTAGGGACAGGGGATGAAAAACTGTTTTTT.

V gene TRBV7-9 combines with J gene TRBJ1-1; 8 bases line up with TRBD1. The CDR3 covers 14 residues. Per germline, CDR1 SEHNR and CDR2 FQNEAQ (reference sequence). With 5 bases clipped from V and 6 bases from J, the junction kept 8 bases outside the gene matches. The CDR3 is CASSVGQGWSEAFF. DNA of the CDR3: TGTGCCAGCAGCGTAGGACAGGGCTGGTCTGAAGCTTTCTTT. Variable domain in full (rest from reference TRBV7-9 and TRBJ1-1): DTGVSQNPRHKITKRGQNVTFRCDPISEHNRLYWYRQTLGQGPEFLTYFQNEAQLEKSRLLSDRFSAERPKGSFSTLEIQRTEQGDSAMYLCASSVGQGWSEAFFGQGTRLTVV.

This clone was seen only a few times. This chain uses TRBV4-2 with TRBJ2-4; D gene ambiguous. Trimming took 2 bases from V and 3 from J, leaving 11 bases between them. This CDR3 has 15 residues. Germline CDR1 is LGHNA and CDR2 is YNFKEQ. Here the CDR3 DNA reads TGTGCCAGCAGCCAACTCTGGAGTGACAAAAACATTCAGTACTTC. Translated: CASSQLWSDKNIQYF.

The chain couples TRBV6-1 to TRBJ1-4; D is perhaps TRBD1 (5 bases). Germline V gene data show CDR1 as MNHNS and CDR2 as SASEGT. The germline V and J ends were trimmed by 1 base and 12 bases, with 18 bases remaining between them. The CDR3 length is 15 residues. Here the CDR3 DNA reads TGTGCCAGCAGTGAAGAGGGACTGGCCGAGATGGAACTGTTTTTT. This encodes CASSEEGLAEMELFF.

The CDR3 spells CASSLASTVEGYTF. Written as DNA, the CDR3 is TGTGCCAGCAGCTTAGCCAGCACGGTGGAAGGCTACACCTTC. The chain uses TRBV5-4 and TRBJ1-2, with D uncertain. This CDR3 comprises 14 residues. Germline V gives CDR1 SGHNT, CDR2 YYREEE (reference sequence). The V end was cut by 2 bases, the J end by 8 bases, with 16 bases between.

V and J are TRBV6-1 and TRBJ1-5; D ambiguous. Per the germline V gene, CDR1 is MNHNS and CDR2 is SASEGT. This CDR3 has 15 amino acids. The V end was cut by 4 bases, the J end by 4 bases, with 14 bases between. CDR3 DNA: TGTGCCAGCAGTGTGGTCCTCGGGGAAAATCAGCCCCAGCATTTT. It encodes CASSVVLGENQPQHF.

The chain uses TRBV27 and TRBJ2-7; 8 bases line up with TRBD1. The J segment lost 2 bases and the V segment lost 6 bases, leaving 9 bases of the junction unmatched. This CDR3 contains 15 residues. Germline values: CDR1 MNHEY, CDR2 SMNVEV (reference sequence). The CDR3 region is CASSPVDRVTYEQYF. For the CDR3, the DNA is TGTGCCAGCAGCCCCGTGGACAGGGTAACCTACGAGCAGTACTTC.

The V call is TRBV30, the J call TRBJ1-1, with a tentative D call TRBD1 (6 bases). V gave up 0 bases and J gave up 8 bases, with 19 bases separating them. The germline CDR1 and CDR2 sequences are GTSNPN and SVGIG (reference sequence). The CDR3 has 15 amino acids. CDR3 in DNA: TGTGCCTGGAGTGTGTATTCGGGGGGCGAGGGGGAAGCTTTCTTT. This translates into CAWSVYSGGEGEAFF. Combining the CDR3 with reference TRBV30 and TRBJ1-1 gives the whole variable domain SQTIHQWPATLVQPVGSPLSLECTVEGTSNPNLYWYRQAAGRGLQLLFYSVGIGQISSEVPQNLSASRPQDRQFILSSKKLLLSDSGFYLCAWSVYSGGEGEAFFGQGTRLTVV.

The genes are TRBV4-2 and TRBJ2-7, with TRBD1 identical over 7 bases. Germline CDR1 and CDR2: LGHNA and YNFKEQ. V lost 0 bases, J lost 5 bases, and 4 bases stayed unmatched. The CDR3 extends over 14 amino acids. The CDR3 DNA sequence: TGTGCCAGCAGCCAAGATGGGACAGCCCACGAGCAGTACTTC. Residues: CASSQDGTAHEQYF.

The CDR3 DNA reads as TGTGCCAGCAGCCCAGTGACGATTTCGAACACTGAAGCTTTCTTT. It encodes CASSPVTISNTEAFF. The chain has TRBV11-1 and TRBJ1-1, with unresolved D. The V end was cut by 5 bases, the J end by 1 base, with 14 bases between. Germline assignment: CDR1 SGHAT and CDR2 FQDESV (reference sequence). The CDR3 sequence is 15 residues long. Variable domain in full (rest from reference TRBV11-1 and TRBJ1-1): EAEVAQSPRYKITEKSQAVAFWCDPISGHATLYWYRQILGQGPELLVQFQDESVVDDSQLPKDRFSAERLKGVDSTLKIQPAELGDSAMYLCASSPVTISNTEAFFGQGTRLTVV.

There are a few counts of this clone. The genes are TRBV7-2 and TRBJ2-7; 9 bases line up with TRBD1. Unmatched junction bases numbered 2, after V lost 5 bases and J lost 0 bases. Germline CDR1 SGHTA, CDR2 FQGNSA. The CDR3 is 14 amino acids. This CDR3 is CASSADRGSYEQYF. The CDR3, as DNA: TGTGCCAGCAGCGCGGACAGGGGCTCCTACGAGCAGTACTTC. The whole variable domain, remainder taken from reference TRBV7-2 and TRBJ2-7, is GAGVSQSPSNKVTEKGKDVELRCDPISGHTALYWYRQSLGQGLEFLIYFQGNSAPDKSGLPSDRFSAERTGGSVSTLTIQRTQQEDSAVYLCASSADRGSYEQYFGPGTRLTVT.

This clone was seen only once. This chain links TRBV29-1 with TRBJ2-6; the D gene is possibly TRBD1 (5 bases). The germline CDR1 and CDR2 sequences are SQVTM and ANQGSEA. The CDR3 spans 16 residues. Trimming took off 6 bases at V and 0 bases at J, with 15 bases between the two ends. CDR3 coding DNA: TGCAGCGTGGGGCCGGACGGTGACTCTGGGGCCAACGTCCTGACTTTC. This translates into CSVGPDGDSGANVLTF.

V gene TRBV19 combines with J gene TRBJ2-6; possible D gene TRBD2, 6 bases. The CDR3 contains 14 residues. The germline gives CDR1 LNHDA, CDR2 SQIVND (reference sequence). The V end was cut by 9 bases, the J end by 2 bases, with 11 bases between. The CDR3 spells CASGGPTGANVLTF. In DNA, the CDR3 is TGTGCCAGCGGAGGGCCGACTGGGGCCAACGTCCTGACTTTC.

This chain joins TRBV2 and TRBJ2-1; tentatively, D is TRBD1 (7 bases). The V gene's germline CDR1 is SNHLY and CDR2 FYNNEI. The CDR3 runs 13 residues. V was trimmed by 9 bases and J by 4 bases, leaving 13 bases between them. CDR3 nucleotide sequence: TGTGCCAGGGGGGCAGGGGGGTACAATGAGCAGTTCTTC. It translates to CARGAGGYNEQFF.

J is TRBJ2-7 and V is TRBV4-3; 10 bases map to TRBD2. The CDR3 has 15 residues. The V gene's germline CDR1 is LGHNA and CDR2 YSLEER. Trimming cost V 5 bases and J 0 bases; bases outside gene matches: 4. In DNA form, the CDR3 reads TGCGCCAGCAGCAACGGACTAGCGGCCTCCTACGAGCAGTACTTC. It codes for CASSNGLAASYEQYF.

V gene TRBV29-1 combines with J gene TRBJ1-1, with no clear D. The CDR3 is 12 amino acids. Trimming removed 3 bases from V and 1 base from J, with 6 bases in between. Germline V gene data show CDR1 as SQVTM and CDR2 as ANQGSEA. CDR3 protein: CSVDPANTEAFF. DNA for the CDR3: TGCAGCGTTGATCCCGCGAACACTGAAGCTTTCTTT.

V and J are TRBV19 and TRBJ2-2; maybe TRBD1 (5 bases). Trimming removed 7 bases at V and 0 bases at J, with 24 bases between. CDR3 length equals 19 residues. Germline CDR1 is LNHDA and CDR2 is SQIVND (reference sequence). The CDR3 coding sequence is TGTGCCAGTACCTCTTGGGGCAGGGCCGATTCCTCGAACACCGGGGAGCTGTTTTTT. Its translation: CASTSWGRADSSNTGELFF.